This is a list of T cell receptor beta chains from one sample in a study of blood T cells in healthy people across ages. TCRdb used MiXCR to reprocess the 5' RACE reads, holding one entry per CDR3 protein. The sample yields about 780,000 distinct CDR3 sequences, more than 35% seen once. Sequencing was carried out using blood. The receptors stem from a man older than 75 in good health. The CDR3 runs from the conserved cysteine through the conserved F or W. A clone size is listed for some rows: how often the clone was seen (once, few, many), or a class if it is expanded.

>NA|TRBJ2-5|TRBV20-1
CSARRDEQYF
>NA|TRBJ1-2|TRBV7-2
CASSLNRGNGYTF
>NA|TRBJ1-3|TRBV12-3/TRBV12-4
CASSFRTDGSSGNTIYF
>NA|TRBJ2-1|TRBV5-1
CASSLVAGGGGNGDEQFF
>few|TRBJ2-7|TRBV12-3/TRBV12-4
CASSTQTGSRAKSGGEQYF
>many|TRBJ2-2|TRBV29-1
CSVEAVGQNTGELFF
>once|NA|TRBV20-1
CSASGLAGEGETQYF
>few|TRBJ2-7|TRBV5-1
CASSLQGLPYEQYF
>NA|TRBJ2-6|TRBV7-2
CASSRAGGFGANVLTF
>once|TRBJ1-5|TRBV21-1
CASSPRSRESNQPQHF
>NA|TRBJ2-7|TRBV3-1
CASSIGQGDYEQYF
>many|TRBJ2-1|TRBV12-3/TRBV12-4
CASSLDRGEGNEQFF
>NA|NA|TRBV11-2
CASSPDSPQETQYF
>many|TRBJ2-1|TRBV29-1
CSVRQSRAINEQFF
>few|TRBJ2-1|TRBV4-1
CASSQFDSSSYNEQFF
>NA|NA|TRBV4-2
CASSQTGLVEQYF
>NA|TRBJ2-7|TRBV7-2
CASSLGGALLNEQYF
>NA|TRBJ1-5|TRBV27
CASSFTGAYNQPQHF
>NA|TRBJ2-3|TRBV2
CASSSQGAEDTQYF
>few|TRBJ2-5|TRBV7-2
CASSTTSMGRTQYF
>many|TRBJ2-7|TRBV5-1
CASRWDRGTYEQYF
>NA|TRBJ2-1|TRBV10-3
CAIRAGGGHNEQFF
>few|TRBJ2-1|TRBV5-1
CASSLQGQGGWNEQFF
>once|TRBJ1-5|TRBV29-1
CSGVQGTNQPQHF
>NA|TRBJ2-7|TRBV29-1
CSVKQSVYEQYF
>few|TRBJ2-1|TRBV9
CASSVGDGRTSANEQFF
>few|TRBJ1-6|TRBV7-8
CASTGGGSPLHF
>NA|TRBJ2-3|TRBV7-2
CASSLAGGREDTQYF
>few|TRBJ2-7|TRBV28
CASSPYGRFYEQYF
>NA|TRBJ2-1|TRBV6-5
CASSSRGQEQFF
>NA|TRBJ2-1|TRBV29-1
CSVEDHNEQFF